This TCR beta chain was sequenced during a study of sequential checkpoint blockade in melanoma. The CDR3 spans 13 residues. CDR1 LGHNT and CDR2 FRNRAP come from the germline V gene. V was cut by 2 bases and J by 9 bases, with 11 bases left in between. Here immunoSEQ multiplex PCR was the method, and the copy in TCRdb shows in-frame clones only, minus some. The sample has fewer than 25,000 clones, over 80% seen once. The sample's treatment: randomized to nivolumab then ipilimumab (arm A) or the reverse (arm B). DNA-damaging chemotherapy had not been given to any patient beforehand. PBMC sorting kept live CD3+CD8+ cells without CD19 or CD56.

This sequence originates from a human donor with melanoma. The source was CD8+ T cells sorted from blood (inferred from file names), collected from a patient given nivolumab and ipilimumab in sequence. The chain combines TRBV12-5 with TRBJ1-5, with D possibly being TRBD1 (5 bases). The CDR3, as DNA: TGTGCTAGTGGTTTGTGGGGGGTTTTGCCCCAGCATTTT. Protein sequence: CASGLWGVLPQHF.